This T cell receptor (beta chain) stems from a study of blood T cells in healthy people across ages. Per the germline V gene, CDR1 is MNHEY and CDR2 is SMNVEV (reference sequence). The CDR3 runs 14 residues. With 6 bases clipped from V and 7 bases from J, the junction kept 12 bases outside the gene matches. The use of a sample-barcoded 5' primer and a J-beta primer mix characterized a second PCR of roughly 7 to 12 cycles. Each of the cDNA molecules was tagged by a template-switch adaptor with 12 random nucleotides. A single record per CDR3 protein comes from TCRdb applying MiXCR to the 5' RACE reads. The sample yields under 1,000,000 distinct CDR3 sequences, under 40% seen once. Researchers isolated at least 6.5 million PBMCs per sample.

Sequencing was done on a sample of blood. The chain recombines TRBV27 with TRBJ2-7, with TRBD2 matching 7 bases. The clonotype originates from a man aged 18 to 30 in good health. CDR3 coding DNA: TGTGCCAGCAGATTCCGGGAGGTTAGGAATGAGCAGTACTTC. Translated: CASRFREVRNEQYF.